The rows below give T cell receptor beta chains drawn from one sample of a study of cytomegalovirus exposure and HLA in healthy donors. Method: immunoSEQ multiplex PCR; TCRdb's copy keeps in-frame clones and lacks some. The repertoire holds 100,000 to 150,000 clones, with roughly 81% as singletons. Sequencing used PBMCs. The receptors stem from a woman in her thirties in good health and CMV-seronegative. The CDR3 runs from the conserved cysteine through the conserved F or W. Size is stated for part of the rows, as once, few or many counts, or as a class when the clone is expanded.

CASSLSGQGGTEAFF,TRBV7-3,-
CASKLPAGLGTEAFF,TRBV28,-
CASSHQTPPTGELFF,TRBV14,-
CASSLGFGGKAFF,TRBV11-2,few
CASRLGGTGDYEQFF,TRBV19,-
CAISESRTTGGAGETQYF,TRBV10-3,-
CASTTGRPNPNEKLFF,TRBV6-4,-
CASSYQGSQPQHF,TRBV6-6,-
CASSLTRVGGEQYF,TRBV27,-
CASSIARRDGYTF,TRBV19,-
CSSSLDSAGRNGYTF,TRBV7-9,-
CASSGQGGYGYTF,TRBV7-9,once
CASSSAGVNSPLHF,TRBV13,once
CASSGTGRSYEQYF,TRBV27,-
CASSLLTGGYTEAFF,TRBV27,-
CASSLGQGGTDTQYF,TRBV5-1,few
CASSFYTDTQYF,TRBV7-6,-
CASKPGQGNYGYTF,TRBV7-2,-
CASSRQGENTEAFF,TRBV18,-
CASRGRRTGELFF,TRBV5-6,-
CASSAQGGYGYTF,TRBV9,-
CASSSPNVTPAGSYNEQFF,TRBV27,-
CASSRPRDSANYEQYF,TRBV4-1,-
CASSERTSGGAFRYNEQFF,TRBV9,-
CAWDRYPLSNQPQHF,TRBV30,-
CATSRDLGGAYNEQFF,TRBV15,-
CATTGQGFPETQYF,TRBV15,-
CSAGTSGFTDTQYF,TRBV29-1,few
CASSPQGKGEQFF,TRBV7-2,-
CASSAGSRYNEQFF,TRBV2,-
CSVVWGQYGYTF,TRBV29-1,few
CASSSYDRVNYGYTF,TRBV27,-
CASSLSGSSYNEQFF,TRBV4-1,-
CASSLQGSGYTF,TRBV5-1,-
CASSPMGLGSYEQYF,TRBV7-9,-
CASREGGQGYEQYF,TRBV7-8,-
CASSLEGDYGYTF,TRBV7-9,-
CASSPSQGKGYGYTF,TRBV5-4,-
CSARGAGTEAFF,TRBV29-1,once
CASSIALSGANVLTF,TRBV19,-
CASSVDTRYDEQFF,TRBV9,-
CASSTPTGASSYNSPLHF,TRBV11-2,-
CASSTTGSGYTF,TRBV19,-
CASRLAGTGAYEQYF,TRBV27,-
CASSRQEMNTEAFF,TRBV6-1,-